In this sample, the clone carrying this TCR beta chain turned up a few times. The antigen remains undetermined. The protocol was immunoSEQ multiplex PCR, while the TCRdb copy is restricted to in-frame clones and leaves out a portion. Among about 12,000 clones listed, more than 55% were seen once. Unexposed donor CD4+ T cells date from about 2011-2018, before the COVID-19 pandemic. Isolation of CD4+ T cells took place after approximately eleven days in culture. The sample belongs to a study of CD4 T cells in relation to SARS-CoV-2 and coronaviruses. Study results and limitations: Pre-pandemic and post-infection samples never came from the same donor.

Germline loops: CDR1 SGHRS, CDR2 YFSETQ. The CDR3 extends over 14 amino acids. V lost 4 bases and J 3 bases, leaving 14 bases between the germline ends. The specimen was CD4+ T cells from PBMCs, cultured in vitro. The V and J genes are TRBV5-1 and TRBJ2-7; D is possibly TRBD1 (5 bases). This TCR was recovered from a human donor in good health. CDR3 residues: CASSPLGRDYEQYF. CDR3 DNA: TGCGCCAGCAGCCCCCTCGGCAGGGACTACGAGCAGTACTTC.